These 25 T cell receptor beta chains were sequenced from one sample in a study of blood T cell repertoires in COVID-19. The protocol was immunoSEQ multiplex PCR, while the TCRdb copy is restricted to in-frame clones and leaves out a portion. The sample gives about 160,000 clones, 80% to 90% of which show up once; around 7.6% is in the top ten. The sequenced material came from peripheral blood. All receptors derive from a middle-aged man who had recovered from COVID-19.

The chain employs TRBV27 and TRBJ2-7; TRBD1 agrees at 11 bases. V lost 6 bases to trimming and J lost 3 bases; unmatched junction nucleotides: 4. This CDR3 comprises 14 residues. The germline CDR1 and CDR2 sequences are MNHEY and SMNVEV (reference sequence). The CDR3 is CASRGQGGSYEQYF. The CDR3 DNA is TGTGCCAGCAGGGGACAGGGGGGAAGCTACGAGCAGTACTTC.

This chain connects TRBV6-5 to TRBJ1-3; D may be TRBD1 (6 bases). CDR1 and CDR2 (germline): MNHEY, SVGAGI. The ends were cut back, 6 bases at V and 3 bases at J, with 15 bases in the middle. There are 15 residues in the CDR3. The CDR3 DNA is TGTGCCAGCAGACCCGACACAGGGATTGGAAACACCATATATTTT. It specifies CASRPDTGIGNTIYF.

V and J are TRBV9 and TRBJ2-3; 9 nucleotides agree with TRBD2. The CDR3 runs 16 residues. Looked up from germline, CDR1 is SGDLS and CDR2 is YYNGEE. Losses at the gene ends were 4 bases for V and 6 bases for J; bases not matched to a gene: 12. CDR3 DNA: TGTGCCAGCAGCTCCTCTGGAGCGGGGGGTTTGGATACGCAGTATTTT. Translated: CASSSSGAGGLDTQYF.

This rearrangement joins TRBV9 to TRBJ2-3, with TRBD2 matching 7 bases. The CDR3 sequence is 15 residues long. CDR1 is SGDLS and CDR2 is YYNGEE in the germline V gene. The trim removed 0 bases at V and 3 bases at J, leaving 4 bases unmatched. The CDR3 DNA reads as TGTGCCAGCAGCGTAGGGGAGGGATCTACAGATACGCAGTATTTT. Translated: CASSVGEGSTDTQYF.

This clone was detected many times. The rearrangement joins TRBV2 to TRBJ1-2; 8 bases match TRBD1. The CDR3 covers 12 residues. CDR1 SNHLY and CDR2 FYNNEI come from the germline V gene. Germline trimming cut 10 bases from V and 6 bases from J; bases unmatched to any gene: 7. CDR3 coding DNA: TGTGCCAAAGAGCAGGGGGCCGATGGCTACACCTTC. This encodes CAKEQGADGYTF.

This clone turned up a few times. The genes are TRBV6-2 or TRBV6-3 and TRBJ2-7; 10 nucleotides line up with TRBD2. Germline CDR1 reads MNHEY; CDR2 reads SVGEGT. J lost 0 bases, V lost 6 bases, and 5 bases had no gene match. The CDR3 extends over 15 amino acids. CDR3 loop: CASSPLAGDSYEQYF. The CDR3, as DNA: TGTGCCAGCAGCCCGCTAGCGGGGGACTCCTACGAGCAGTACTTC.

The V and J genes are TRBV5-5 and TRBJ2-1; D remains ambiguous. Germline CDR1 reads SGHKS; CDR2 reads YYEKEE (reference sequence). The CDR3 runs 11 residues. The V end lost 2 bases, the J end lost 9 bases, and 6 bases lay between the germline ends. CDR3 region: CASSLLPEQFF. CDR3 sequence (DNA): TGTGCCAGCAGCTTACTCCCTGAGCAGTTCTTC.

The rearrangement links TRBV10-3 to TRBJ1-5; TRBD1 aligns across 10 bases. Trimming took 5 bases from V and 11 from J; bases not matched to a gene: 9. The CDR3 loop spans 14 amino acids. Germline CDR1 ENHRY, CDR2 SYGVKD. CDR3 sequence (DNA): TGTGCCATCAGTCCGGGACAGGGGATCTCGTCCCAGCATTTT. It is translated as CAISPGQGISSQHF.

V and J are TRBV7-2 and TRBJ1-2, with D unresolved. CDR1 and CDR2 (germline): SGHTA, FQGNSA. CDR3 length: 14 amino acids. Trimming cost V 5 bases and J 0 bases, with 10 bases left between them. The CDR3 is CASSPNLANYGYTF. The CDR3 nucleotides read TGTGCCAGCAGCCCAAATTTAGCTAACTATGGCTACACCTTC.

The chain is built from TRBV6-5 and TRBJ2-7; no clear D. Looked up from germline, CDR1 is MNHEY and CDR2 is SVGAGI. Trimming removed 2 bases from V and 6 bases from J, with 8 bases in between. This CDR3 has 12 amino acids. CDR3 nucleotides: TGTGCCAGCAGTTACACCGGTCGCGAGCAGTACTTC. Protein sequence: CASSYTGREQYF.

This clone has a single count. The gene calls are TRBV5-1 and TRBJ2-1; D may be TRBD2 (6 bases). CDR3 length: 15 amino acids. Trimming removed 5 bases at V and 8 bases at J, with 20 bases between. From germline, CDR1 is SGHRS and CDR2 YFSETQ. CDR3 DNA sequence: TGCGCCAGCAGAAAACTGGGCTCGACGGGGGATGAGCAGTTCTTC. This translates into CASRKLGSTGDEQFF. The full variable domain, rest sourced from reference TRBV5-1 and TRBJ2-1, is KAGVTQTPRYLIKTRGQQVTLSCSPISGHRSVSWYQQTPGQGLQFLFEYFSETQRNKGNFPGRFSGRQFSNSRSEMNVSTLELGDSALYLCASRKLGSTGDEQFFGPGTRLTVL.

The CDR3 protein is CASSYLASGHLDTQYF. DNA of the CDR3: TGTGCCAGCAGCTATCTTGCTAGCGGTCATCTAGATACGCAGTATTTT. This chain links TRBV9 with TRBJ2-3; 7 positions match TRBD2. The CDR3 consists of 16 residues. The ends lost 4 bases at V and 5 bases at J; junction bases unmatched: 13. The germline V gene encodes CDR1 SGDLS and CDR2 YYNGEE.

This clone was detected only a few times. CDR3 DNA sequence: TGTGCCAGCGGACGGGGGGGGAAGCGCGAGCAGTACTTC. This translates into CASGRGGKREQYF. This rearrangement joins TRBV28 to TRBJ2-7, with 8 bases that match TRBD2. Germline V gene sequence: CDR1 MDHEN, CDR2 SYDVKM. The CDR3 runs to 13 residues. The J segment lost 6 bases and the V segment lost 8 bases, leaving 9 bases of the junction unmatched.

This chain joins TRBV6-5 and TRBJ2-1; D is unclear. The CDR3 has 13 amino acids. Germline V lookup: CDR1 MNHEY, CDR2 SVGAGI. With 6 bases removed from V and 0 bases from J, the gap between germline ends came to 6 bases. The CDR3 DNA follows: TGTGCCAGCAGGATGAGCTCCTACAATGAGCAGTTCTTC. It translates to CASRMSSYNEQFF.

The chain couples TRBV6-2 or TRBV6-3 to TRBJ2-3, with 9 bases aligning to TRBD1. Germline loops: CDR1 MNHEY, CDR2 SVGEGT. Germline trimming cut 6 bases from V and 7 bases from J; bases unmatched to any gene: 5. This CDR3 is built from 13 residues. The CDR3 region is CASSFDRGYTQYF. In DNA form, the CDR3 reads TGTGCCAGCAGCTTCGACAGGGGGTATACGCAGTATTTT.

The rearrangement joins TRBV27 to TRBJ1-6; D not resolved. Per germline, CDR1 MNHEY and CDR2 SMNVEV (reference sequence). V was clipped by 5 bases and J by 9 bases, with 11 bases between them. The CDR3 runs 13 residues. The CDR3 is CASSPSPPSPLHF. DNA for the CDR3: TGTGCCAGCAGTCCCAGTCCGCCTTCACCCCTCCACTTT.

The V and J genes are TRBV4-2 and TRBJ2-2, with TRBD1 matching 9 bases. V was pared by 4 bases and J by 4 bases, with 7 bases of the junction left unmatched. The V gene's germline CDR1 is LGHNA and CDR2 YNFKEQ. This CDR3 has 16 amino acids. CDR3 nucleotides: TGTGCCAGCAGCCCAGGGGGGACAGGGTTCACCGGGGAGCTGTTTTTT. Its protein is CASSPGGTGFTGELFF.

CDR3 residues: CASSLQTYEQYF. Here the CDR3 DNA reads TGTGCCAGCAGCCTTCAGACCTACGAGCAGTACTTC. The chain has TRBV7-9 and TRBJ2-7; no clear D gene. This CDR3 region has 12 residues. Trimming took 5 bases from V and 2 from J, leaving 7 bases between them. Looked up from germline, CDR1 is SEHNR and CDR2 is FQNEAQ (reference sequence).

V gene TRBV7-9 combines with J gene TRBJ2-5; TRBD2 is a possible D gene (6 bases). With 1 base removed from V and 4 bases from J, the gap between germline ends came to 13 bases. The CDR3 runs 15 residues. From germline, CDR1 is SEHNR and CDR2 FQNEAQ (reference sequence). The CDR3 DNA is TGTGCCAGCAGCTTAGGGAGGGCAGGTGGAGAGACCCAGTACTTC. Translation gives CASSLGRAGGETQYF.

This chain uses TRBV4-3 with TRBJ2-2, with a weak D call TRBD2 (5 bases). Trimming took 5 bases from V and 1 from J, leaving 8 bases between them. The CDR3 loop spans 14 amino acids. Germline assignment: CDR1 LGHNA and CDR2 YSLEER. CDR3 region: CASSRRQNTGELFF. CDR3 nucleotides: TGCGCCAGCAGCAGGAGGCAGAACACCGGGGAGCTGTTTTTT.

V usage is TRBV13 and J usage is TRBJ1-1; 10 bases agree with TRBD1. The CDR3 is 15 amino acids. Germline V gene data show CDR1 as PRHDT and CDR2 as FYEKMQ (reference sequence). Germline trimming cut 4 bases from V and 2 bases from J; bases unmatched to any gene: 4. The CDR3 DNA reads TGTGCCAGCAGCTCCCGGGACAGGGGCAACACTGAAGCTTTCTTT. Amino acids: CASSSRDRGNTEAFF.

The rearrangement uses TRBV7-3 and TRBJ2-3; TRBD2 is a possible D gene (5 bases). CDR1 is SGHTA and CDR2 is FQGTGA in the germline V gene. This CDR3 has 13 amino acids. Trimming shortened V by 5 bases and J by 2 bases, and 8 bases separated the two germline ends. CDR3 protein: CASSPSYTDTQYF. The CDR3 DNA reads as TGTGCCAGCAGCCCTAGCTACACAGATACGCAGTATTTT. The variable domain in full, completed from reference TRBV7-3 and TRBJ2-3, reads GAGVSQTPSNKVTEKGKYVELRCDPISGHTALYWYRQSLGQGPEFLIYFQGTGAADDSGLPNDRFFAVRPEGSVSTLKIQRTERGDSAVYLCASSPSYTDTQYFGPGTRLTVL.

As regards this clone: Other DNA sequences in the same sample also yield this CDR3. V and J are TRBV9 and TRBJ1-4; no reliable D call. Trimming pared 1 base from V and 0 bases from J, leaving 4 bases between. The germline V gene has CDR1 SGDLS and CDR2 YYNGEE. The CDR3 extends over 14 amino acids. DNA of the CDR3: TGTGCCAGCAGCGTAACAGCAACTAATGAAAAACTGTTTTTT. Protein: CASSVTATNEKLFF.

This chain links TRBV7-2 with TRBJ1-3, with D perhaps matching TRBD1 (6 bases). The germline CDR1 and CDR2 sequences are SGHTA and FQGNSA. There are 15 residues in the CDR3. Trimming removed 4 bases at V and 1 base at J, with 11 bases between. DNA of the CDR3: TGTGCCAGCAGCTCGTACACAGGGTCTGGAAACACCATATATTTT. As protein: CASSSYTGSGNTIYF.

The rearrangement uses TRBV10-3 and TRBJ2-7; D is unresolved. CDR1 and CDR2 from the germline V gene are ENHRY and SYGVKD. Between the trimmed V and J ends, which lost 3 bases and 5 bases, there was a span of 8 bases. The CDR3 extends over 12 amino acids. The CDR3 bases are TGTGCCATCAGTGACAGGAACCACGAGCAGTACTTC. Protein: CAISDRNHEQYF.